This TCR beta chain derives from a study of regulatory T cells in long-lasting Graves disease. Whole-study context: Persistent cases took antithyroid drugs over 5 years and stayed TSH receptor antibody positive. Study-level points and caveats: Persistent Graves' patients showed less TCR diversity than newly diagnosed patients showed.

Relying on iRepertoire HTBI primers and Arm-PCR of CDR3 regions, the team built TCR beta libraries. TCRdb fed the multiplex PCR reads into MiXCR, producing one record per CDR3 protein. This table has hundreds of thousands of distinct CDR3 sequences, about 20% appearing once. The time point: persistent/refractory GD, antithyroid drugs over 5 years with positive TRAb. After RNA was extracted from PBMCs, the TCR library was made from it. This clonotype was recorded a few times. Its antigen is unidentified. The CDR3 is made up of 18 amino acids. Per germline, CDR1 MDHEN and CDR2 SYDVKM. V lost 7 bases to trimming and J lost 4 bases; unmatched junction nucleotides: 16.

The source was peripheral blood mononuclear cells (PBMCs), collected when the disease was refractory, from a patient treated with antithyroid drugs. The chain recombines TRBV28 with TRBJ2-5, with 12 bases matching TRBD1. This TCR derives from a female donor with Graves disease. The CDR3 loop is CASTSGGQGALGRETQYF. As DNA, the CDR3 is TGTGCCAGCACCTCCGGGGGACAGGGGGCGCTTGGGCGAGAGACCCAGTACTTC.